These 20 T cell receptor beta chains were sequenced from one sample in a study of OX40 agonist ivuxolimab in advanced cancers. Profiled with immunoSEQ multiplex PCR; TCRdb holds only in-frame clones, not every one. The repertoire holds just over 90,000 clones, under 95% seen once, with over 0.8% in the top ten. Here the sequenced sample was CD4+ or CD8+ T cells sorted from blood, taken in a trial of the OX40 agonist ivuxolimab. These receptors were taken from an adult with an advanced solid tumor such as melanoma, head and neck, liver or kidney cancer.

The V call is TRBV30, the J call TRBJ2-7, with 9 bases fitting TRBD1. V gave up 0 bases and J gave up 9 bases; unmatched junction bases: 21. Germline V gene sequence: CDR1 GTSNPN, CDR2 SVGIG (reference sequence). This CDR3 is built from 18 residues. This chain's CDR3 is CAWSVLSPEASQGAGQYF. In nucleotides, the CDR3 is TGTGCCTGGAGTGTACTATCACCGGAGGCCTCACAGGGGGCAGGGCAGTACTTC.

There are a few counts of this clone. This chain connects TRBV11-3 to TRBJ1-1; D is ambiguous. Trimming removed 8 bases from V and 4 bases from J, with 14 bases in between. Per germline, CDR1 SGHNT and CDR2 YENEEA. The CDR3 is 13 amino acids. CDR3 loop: CASEVLRGTEAFF. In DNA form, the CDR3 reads TGTGCCAGCGAGGTTCTGAGAGGCACTGAAGCTTTCTTT.

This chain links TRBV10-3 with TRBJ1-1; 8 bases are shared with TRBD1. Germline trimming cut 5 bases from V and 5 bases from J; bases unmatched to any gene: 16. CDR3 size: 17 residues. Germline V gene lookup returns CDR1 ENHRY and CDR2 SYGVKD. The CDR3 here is CAISPLPQGARATEAFF. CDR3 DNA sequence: TGTGCCATCAGTCCTTTACCCCAGGGGGCGCGGGCGACTGAAGCTTTCTTT.

Here the CDR3 reads CASSQLTRGTQYF. Written as DNA, the CDR3 is TGCGCCAGCAGCCAATTGACCCGTGGGACGCAGTATTTT. The chain recombines TRBV4-1 with TRBJ2-3; D gene unclear. CDR1 and CDR2 from the germline V gene are MGHRA and YSYEKL. Deletions cut 2 bases from V and 9 bases from J, with 12 bases between. The CDR3 sequence is 13 residues long.

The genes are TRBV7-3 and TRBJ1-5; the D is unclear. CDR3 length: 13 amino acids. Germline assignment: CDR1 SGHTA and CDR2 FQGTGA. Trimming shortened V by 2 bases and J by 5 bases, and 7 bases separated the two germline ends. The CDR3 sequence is CASSLGTHQPQHF. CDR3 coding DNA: TGTGCCAGCAGCTTAGGCACCCATCAGCCCCAGCATTTT.

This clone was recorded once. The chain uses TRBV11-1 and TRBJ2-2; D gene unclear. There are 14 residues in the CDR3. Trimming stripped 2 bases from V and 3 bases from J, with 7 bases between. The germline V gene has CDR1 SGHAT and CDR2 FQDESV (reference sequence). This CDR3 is CASSLWVDTGELFF. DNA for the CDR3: TGTGCCAGCAGCTTATGGGTGGACACCGGGGAGCTGTTTTTT.

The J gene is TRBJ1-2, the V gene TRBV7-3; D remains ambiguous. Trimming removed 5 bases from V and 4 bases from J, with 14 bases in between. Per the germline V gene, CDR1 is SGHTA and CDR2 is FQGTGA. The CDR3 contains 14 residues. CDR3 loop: CASSTSGGPYGYTF. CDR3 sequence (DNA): TGTGCCAGCAGCACAAGTGGCGGCCCCTATGGCTACACCTTC.

The CDR3 here is CASSPPRSSGSYEQYF. CDR3 nucleotides: TGTGCCAGCAGCCCTCCCCGGTCTAGCGGATCCTACGAGCAGTACTTC. The rearrangement links TRBV4-2 to TRBJ2-7; 7 positions match TRBD2. The CDR3 has 16 amino acids. Per the germline V gene, CDR1 is LGHNA and CDR2 is YNFKEQ. Trimming took 4 bases from V and 1 from J; bases not matched to a gene: 10.

CDR3 DNA sequence: TGTGCCAGCTCACCAGACCAGGGGGCTGGCGAGCAGTACTTC. Translated, it gives CASSPDQGAGEQYF. The chain carries TRBV18 and TRBJ2-5; 8 positions agree with TRBD1. TRBJ2-7 matches the DNA end more closely, so the J call is doubtful. Germline CDR1 KGHSH, CDR2 LQKENI. This CDR3 is built from 14 residues.

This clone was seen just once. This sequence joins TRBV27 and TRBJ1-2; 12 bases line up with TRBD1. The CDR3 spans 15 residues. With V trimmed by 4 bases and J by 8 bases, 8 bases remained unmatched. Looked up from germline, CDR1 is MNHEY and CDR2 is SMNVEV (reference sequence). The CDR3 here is CASSSRGTGGRGYTF. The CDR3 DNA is TGTGCCAGCAGTTCACGGGGGACAGGGGGCAGGGGCTACACCTTC.

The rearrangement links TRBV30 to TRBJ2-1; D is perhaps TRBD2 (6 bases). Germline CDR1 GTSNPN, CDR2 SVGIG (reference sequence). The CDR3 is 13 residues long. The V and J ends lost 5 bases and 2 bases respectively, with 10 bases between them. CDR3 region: CAWGGLTYNEQFF. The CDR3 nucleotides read TGTGCCTGGGGGGGGTTAACCTACAATGAGCAGTTCTTC. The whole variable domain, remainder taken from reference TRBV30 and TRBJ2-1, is SQTIHQWPATLVQPVGSPLSLECTVEGTSNPNLYWYRQAAGRGLQLLFYSVGIGQISSEVPQNLSASRPQDRQFILSSKKLLLSDSGFYLCAWGGLTYNEQFFGPGTRLTVL.

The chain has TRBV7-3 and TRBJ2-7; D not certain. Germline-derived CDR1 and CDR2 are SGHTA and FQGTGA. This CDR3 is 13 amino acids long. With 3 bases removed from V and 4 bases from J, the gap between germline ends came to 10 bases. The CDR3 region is CASSFAGSYEQYF. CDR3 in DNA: TGTGCCAGCAGCTTCGCAGGCTCATACGAGCAGTACTTC.

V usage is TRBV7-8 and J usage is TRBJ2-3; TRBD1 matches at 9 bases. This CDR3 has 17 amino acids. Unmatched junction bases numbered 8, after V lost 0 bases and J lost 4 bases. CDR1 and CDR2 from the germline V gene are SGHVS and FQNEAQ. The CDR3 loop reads CASSLARTGVGADTQYF. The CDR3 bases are TGTGCCAGCAGCTTAGCTAGGACAGGGGTCGGAGCAGATACGCAGTATTTT.

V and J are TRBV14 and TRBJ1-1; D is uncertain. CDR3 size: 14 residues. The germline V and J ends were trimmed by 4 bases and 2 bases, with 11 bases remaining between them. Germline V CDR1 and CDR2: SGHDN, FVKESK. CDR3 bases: TGTGCCAGCAGCCTAAGGCTTGGTAACACTGAAGCTTTCTTT. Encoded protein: CASSLRLGNTEAFF. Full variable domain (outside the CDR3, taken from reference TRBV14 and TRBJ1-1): EAGVTQFPSHSVIEKGQTVTLRCDPISGHDNLYWYRRVMGKEIKFLLHFVKESKQDESGMPNNRFLAERTGGTYSTLKVQPAELEDSGVYFCASSLRLGNTEAFFGQGTRLTVV.

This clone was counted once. The CDR3: CASSLRDRVTEAFF. Here the CDR3 DNA reads TGTGCCAGCAGTCTCCGGGACAGGGTCACTGAAGCTTTCTTT. This rearrangement joins TRBV2 to TRBJ1-1, with 9 positions matching TRBD1. V dropped 5 bases and J dropped 4; count of bases not matched to a gene: 5. The germline V gene encodes CDR1 SNHLY and CDR2 FYNNEI. The CDR3 loop spans 14 amino acids. Drawing the rest from reference TRBV2 and TRBJ1-1, the complete variable domain is EPEVTQTPSHQVTQMGQEVILRCVPISNHLYFYWYRQILGQKVEFLVSFYNNEISEKSEIFDDQFSVERPDGSNFTLKIRSTKLEDSAMYFCASSLRDRVTEAFFGQGTRLTVV.

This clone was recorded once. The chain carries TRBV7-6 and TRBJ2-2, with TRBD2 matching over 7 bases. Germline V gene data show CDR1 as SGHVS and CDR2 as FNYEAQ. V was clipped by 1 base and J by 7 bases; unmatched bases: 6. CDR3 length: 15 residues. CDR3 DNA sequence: TGTGCCAGCAGCTTAGGGGGAGGGCAGCACGGGGAGCTGTTTTTT. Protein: CASSLGGGQHGELFF.

CDR3 coding DNA: TGCGCCAGCAGCTTGGAGGTCCTCGGGGACGAGCAGTACTTC. It encodes CASSLEVLGDEQYF. The chain employs TRBV5-1 and TRBJ2-7; TRBD2 is a possible D gene (5 bases). CDR1 is SGHRS and CDR2 is YFSETQ in the germline V gene. The CDR3 covers 14 residues. The V end was cut by 0 bases, the J end by 5 bases, with 12 bases between.

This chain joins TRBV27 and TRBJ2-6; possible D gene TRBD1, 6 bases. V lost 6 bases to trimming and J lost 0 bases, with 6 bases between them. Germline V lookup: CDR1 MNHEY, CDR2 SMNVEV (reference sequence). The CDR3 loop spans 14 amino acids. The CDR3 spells CASRQGSGANVLTF. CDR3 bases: TGTGCCAGCAGACAGGGCTCTGGGGCCAACGTCCTGACTTTC.

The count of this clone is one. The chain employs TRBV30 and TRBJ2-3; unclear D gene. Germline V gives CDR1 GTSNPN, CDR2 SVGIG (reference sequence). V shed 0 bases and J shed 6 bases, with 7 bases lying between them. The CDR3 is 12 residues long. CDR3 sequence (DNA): TGTGCCTGGAGTGTTTTCCGGGATACGCAGTATTTT. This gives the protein CAWSVFRDTQYF. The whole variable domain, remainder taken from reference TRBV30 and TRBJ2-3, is SQTIHQWPATLVQPVGSPLSLECTVEGTSNPNLYWYRQAAGRGLQLLFYSVGIGQISSEVPQNLSASRPQDRQFILSSKKLLLSDSGFYLCAWSVFRDTQYFGPGTRLTVL.

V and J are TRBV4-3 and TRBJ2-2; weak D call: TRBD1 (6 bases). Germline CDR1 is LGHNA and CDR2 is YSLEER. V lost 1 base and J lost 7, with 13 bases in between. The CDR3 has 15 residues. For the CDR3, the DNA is TGCGCCAGCAGCCAAGTGGGCAGGGGTAACGGGGAGCTGTTTTTT. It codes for CASSQVGRGNGELFF.